Listed here are 32 T cell receptor beta chains from one sample, sequenced in a study of blood T cells in healthy people across ages (dated by TCRdb to about 2015). Receptor libraries were prepared by 5' RACE. TCRdb lists the instrument as Illumina HiSeq 2500. A second PCR of roughly 6 to 11 cycles was run with a J-beta primer mix and a sample-barcoded 5' primer. TCRdb trimmed the raw reads at Q25, called clones with MiXCR and kept productive beta chains. CDR3 protein sequences are deduplicated, and each keeps its most common genes and DNA. The sample table lists 800,000 to 950,000 distinct CDR3 sequences, roughly 40% of them with a count of one. The ten largest clones represent 10% to 15% of the sample. The sequencing sample was made of blood. The receptors originated from a man younger than 30 in good health.

This chain links TRBV20-1 with TRBJ2-7; D may be TRBD1 or TRBD2 (5 bases each). The CDR3 spans 15 residues. Germline V CDR1 and CDR2: DFQATT, SNEGSKA (reference sequence). With 5 bases removed from V and 4 bases from J, the gap between germline ends came to 21 bases. Written as DNA, the CDR3 is TGCAGTGCTCGTACCGGGACGCTCTTAGCTTACGAGCAGTACTTC. Translated, it gives CSARTGTLLAYEQYF.

The chain employs TRBV7-3 and TRBJ1-2, with 7 bases identical to TRBD1. Germline CDR1 is SGHTA and CDR2 is FQGTGA. The CDR3 covers 15 residues. Unmatched junction bases numbered 15, after V lost 6 bases and J lost 8 bases. The CDR3 reads CASRDRGSGGGGYTF. CDR3 in DNA: TGTGCCAGCAGAGACCGCGGCTCAGGGGGAGGAGGCTACACCTTC.

This clonotype was counted at least ten times. This chain joins TRBV12-3 or TRBV12-4 and TRBJ1-5, with 8 bases that match TRBD1. The CDR3 covers 16 residues. Trimming at V came to 5 bases and at J to 0 bases, leaving 6 bases not matched to a gene. The DNA for the CDR3 is TGTGCCAGCAGTCCCACAGGGGGACGTAGCAATCAGCCCCAGCATTTT. It yields the protein CASSPTGGRSNQPQHF.

This clonotype showed up many times. The V call is TRBV4-3, the J call TRBJ2-2, with a tentative D call TRBD1 (5 bases). The CDR3 contains 16 residues. The germline gives CDR1 LGHNA, CDR2 YSLEER. Trimming stripped 1 base from V and 6 bases from J, with 15 bases between. The CDR3: CASSQGGALLPGELFF. CDR3 nucleotides: TGCGCCAGCAGCCAAGGGGGCGCGTTGTTGCCCGGGGAGCTGTTTTTT.

CDR3 bases: TGCGCCAGCAGCGGCGACGACACGACAACTAATGAAAAACTGTTTTTT. It specifies CASSGDDTTTNEKLFF. The V gene is TRBV5-1, the J gene TRBJ1-4; D remains unclear. CDR3 length equals 16 residues. Trimming pared 4 bases from V and 0 bases from J, leaving 13 bases between. Germline CDR1 reads SGHRS; CDR2 reads YFSETQ.

The rearrangement uses TRBV7-2 and TRBJ2-1; D uncertain. The closer fit of TRBJ2-7 to the DNA end suggests the J call may be wrong. CDR3 length equals 14 residues. Germline assignment: CDR1 SGHTA and CDR2 FQGNSA. The CDR3 nucleotides read TGTGCCAGCAGCCCGTGGGGTGGGGTCTACGAGCAGTACTTC. Its protein product is CASSPWGGVYEQYF.

The chain has TRBV4-2 and TRBJ1-6; perhaps TRBD1 as D (6 bases). Germline CDR1 is LGHNA and CDR2 is YNFKEQ. CDR3 length: 17 residues. V lost 0 bases and J lost 6, with 15 bases in between. The CDR3 spells CASSQEGGLSVNSPLHF. DNA for the CDR3: TGTGCCAGCAGCCAAGAAGGGGGGCTTTCGGTTAATTCACCCCTCCACTTT.

This clonotype was observed a few times. The CDR3 DNA reads as TGTGCCAGCAGTCAACAAGCCTATTCCCTAAGACTAGCCCCCTACAATGAGCAGTTCTTC. Encoded protein: CASSQQAYSLRLAPYNEQFF. V usage is TRBV6-2 or TRBV6-3 and J usage is TRBJ2-1; 7 nucleotides agree with TRBD2. The CDR3 contains 20 residues. V was clipped by 5 bases and J by 2 bases; unmatched bases: 21. Germline V gene lookup returns CDR1 MNHEY and CDR2 SVGEGT.

The rearrangement links TRBV20-1 to TRBJ1-2, with D possibly matching TRBD1 (5 bases). Germline V gives CDR1 DFQATT, CDR2 SNEGSKA (reference sequence). Trimming left V 0 bases short and J 7 bases short, with 12 bases between. CDR3 length equals 13 residues. CDR3 DNA sequence: TGCAGTGCTAGAGAGGCGGGGGAGACTGGCTACACCTTC. It codes for CSAREAGETGYTF.

The chain combines TRBV20-1 with TRBJ1-1; no clear D gene. CDR1 is DFQATT and CDR2 is SNEGSKA in the germline V gene (reference sequence). V was trimmed by 0 bases and J by 4 bases, leaving 15 bases between them. There are 15 residues in the CDR3. CDR3 residues: CSARDLRERSTEAFF. For the CDR3, the DNA is TGCAGTGCTAGAGATTTAAGGGAAAGGAGCACTGAAGCTTTCTTT.

The chain joins TRBV19 to TRBJ1-2; D unclear. This CDR3 has 14 residues. V was shortened by 5 bases and J by 1 base, with 11 bases between the two germline ends. Germline V gene lookup returns CDR1 LNHDA and CDR2 SQIVND (reference sequence). CDR3 coding DNA: TGTGCCAGTAGTCACTTTCCAAATAACTATGGCTACACCTTC. Residues: CASSHFPNNYGYTF.

The chain uses TRBV20-1 and TRBJ2-1, with TRBD1 matching over 9 bases. V lost 4 bases to trimming and J lost 9 bases; unmatched junction nucleotides: 4. Germline values: CDR1 DFQATT, CDR2 SNEGSKA (reference sequence). The CDR3 has 12 amino acids. The CDR3 sequence: CSATGTGTEQFF. In DNA, the CDR3 is TGCAGTGCTACGGGGACAGGGACTGAGCAGTTCTTC.

This clonotype has just one count. Germline is not matched at one junction end, which may reflect a read error. The V gene is TRBV5-1, the J gene TRBJ2-3; 8 bases fit TRBD2. Germline V gene data show CDR1 as SGHRS and CDR2 as YFSETQ. CDR3 length: 15 residues. The CDR3 here is CASSLGAGGTDTRYF. Here the CDR3 DNA reads TGCGCCAGCAGCTTGGGTGCGGGAGGCACAGATACGCGGTATTTT.

This clonotype has just one count. With a much larger clone just one base away, this may be a read error. The chain has TRBV20-1 and TRBJ2-3; 7 bases match TRBD2. The CDR3 has 14 amino acids. Trimming took 6 bases from V and 2 from J; bases not matched to a gene: 8. The germline V gene has CDR1 DFQATT and CDR2 SNEGSKA (reference sequence). CDR3 in DNA: TGCAGTGCCACCGGGACTACTAACACAGATACGCAGTATTTT. This codes for CSATGTTNTDTQYF.

In nucleotides, the CDR3 is TGTGCCAGCAGCGGGGGACCGATAGCCTACGAGCAGTACTTC. It codes for CASSGGPIAYEQYF. This rearrangement joins TRBV9 to TRBJ2-7, with D perhaps TRBD1 or TRBD2 (5 bases each). The CDR3 covers 14 residues. The V end lost 3 bases, the J end lost 2 bases, and 12 bases lay between the germline ends. CDR1 SGDLS and CDR2 YYNGEE come from the germline V gene.

V and J are TRBV10-3 and TRBJ1-6; perhaps TRBD1 as D (5 bases). Germline V gene lookup returns CDR1 ENHRY and CDR2 SYGVKD. The CDR3 consists of 13 residues. With 4 bases removed from V and 6 bases from J, the gap between germline ends came to 7 bases. The CDR3 reads CAISVGPNSPLHF. The CDR3 region has the DNA TGTGCCATCAGTGTGGGACCTAATTCACCCCTCCACTTT.

V usage is TRBV7-2 and J usage is TRBJ2-7; 10 bases match TRBD2. With the DNA end fitting TRBJ2-5 better, the J assignment may be wrong. CDR3 length equals 14 residues. From germline, CDR1 is SGHTA and CDR2 FQGNSA. The CDR3 spells CASSLATSGETQYF. As DNA, the CDR3 is TGTGCCAGCAGCTTAGCGACTAGCGGGGAGACCCAGTACTTC.

The rearrangement links TRBV4-3 to TRBJ1-1; possible D gene TRBD1, 5 bases. Trimming stripped 4 bases from V and 6 bases from J, with 9 bases between. The CDR3 contains 12 residues. Looked up from germline, CDR1 is LGHNA and CDR2 is YSLEER. The DNA for the CDR3 is TGCGCCAGCAGCCGAGGGGAATCTGAAGCTTTCTTT. Encoded protein: CASSRGESEAFF.

A single count supports this clonotype. One end of the junction fails to match germline, which may point to a read error. The rearrangement links TRBV5-1 to TRBJ1-4; 9 bases fit TRBD1. Germline V CDR1 and CDR2: SGHRS, YFSETQ. The CDR3 totals 14 residues. CDR3: CASSLQGANVKLFF. The CDR3 bases are TGCGCCAGCAGCTTACAGGGGGCGAATGTAAAACTGTTTTTT.

The V and J genes are TRBV27 and TRBJ1-2, with TRBD1 identical over 9 bases. CDR3 size: 15 residues. In germline, CDR1 is MNHEY, CDR2 SMNVEV (reference sequence). V lost 8 bases to trimming and J lost 8 bases; unmatched junction nucleotides: 15. The CDR3 protein is CASGPRGDRAEGYTF. The CDR3 DNA follows: TGTGCCAGCGGTCCCCGTGGGGACAGGGCGGAAGGCTACACCTTC.

The rearrangement joins TRBV12-3 or TRBV12-4 to TRBJ2-1, with D tentatively TRBD2 (5 bases). V lost 1 base and J lost 0, with 13 bases in between. This CDR3 is 17 amino acids long. CDR3 loop: CASSLGGRRSSYNEQFF. The DNA of the CDR3 is TGTGCCAGCAGTTTAGGCGGGCGACGGAGCTCCTACAATGAGCAGTTCTTC.

About this clonotype: A much bigger clone sits one base away, suggesting this may be a read error. Without the conserved terminal phenylalanine or tryptophan, this CDR3 likely stems from a read error. This chain uses TRBV14 with TRBJ2-1; TRBD2 might be the D (6 bases). This CDR3 has 16 residues. CDR1 and CDR2 from the germline V gene are SGHDN and FVKESK. V was shortened by 0 bases and J by 4 bases, with 13 bases between the two germline ends. CDR3 in amino acids: CASSQDYRGAYNEQFL. Here the CDR3 DNA reads TGTGCCAGCAGCCAAGATTACCGCGGGGCTTACAATGAGCAGTTCTTA.

This clonotype appeared many times. J is TRBJ2-1 and V is TRBV6-5; 10 nucleotides align to TRBD2. This CDR3 is 15 amino acids long. Germline trimming cut 7 bases from V and 8 bases from J; bases unmatched to any gene: 11. Germline CDR1 MNHEY, CDR2 SVGAGI. As DNA, the CDR3 is TGTGCCAGCATATATAGCGGGGGGCGCCCACATGAGCAGTTCTTC. It yields the protein CASIYSGGRPHEQFF.

This clonotype has more than one count but fewer than ten. The V call is TRBV3-1, the J call TRBJ2-5; possible D gene TRBD2, 7 bases. Germline lookup yields CDR1 LGHDT and CDR2 YNNKEL (reference sequence). Trimming shortened V by 0 bases and J by 4 bases, and 15 bases separated the two germline ends. The CDR3 sequence is 16 residues long. CDR3: CASSQDSGGLGETQYF. For the CDR3, the DNA is TGTGCCAGCAGCCAAGATTCCGGGGGGCTTGGAGAGACCCAGTACTTC.

Worth noting for this clonotype: The junction shows a germline mismatch at one end, possibly a read error. V and J are TRBV7-9 and TRBJ2-7, with D perhaps being TRBD1 or TRBD2 (5 bases each). Looked up from germline, CDR1 is SEHNR and CDR2 is FQNEAQ (reference sequence). This CDR3 has 14 amino acids. The CDR3 DNA sequence: TGTGCCAGCGGCTTAGAGGGGCCGGGTTATGAGCAGTACTTC. This encodes CASGLEGPGYEQYF.

The table lists this clonotype with a few counts. V is TRBV7-2 and J is TRBJ2-7; possibly TRBD1 or TRBD2 for D (5 bases each). Germline values: CDR1 SGHTA, CDR2 FQGNSA. CDR3 size: 15 residues. Trimming took 4 bases from V and 7 from J, leaving 20 bases between them. CDR3 sequence reads: CASSSNGAVRGEQYF. As DNA, the CDR3 is TGTGCCAGCAGCTCGAATGGGGCAGTGCGCGGGGAGCAGTACTTC.

This clonotype turned up a few times. This rearrangement joins TRBV20-1 to TRBJ2-1; possible D gene TRBD2, 5 bases. From germline, CDR1 is DFQATT and CDR2 SNEGSKA (reference sequence). The CDR3 loop spans 16 amino acids. V lost 1 base, J lost 3 bases, and 16 bases lay in between. CDR3 in DNA: TGCAGTGCTAGAGCCGAAGGGAGTACTTTCTACAATGAGCAGTTCTTC. It yields the protein CSARAEGSTFYNEQFF.

CDR3 nucleotide sequence: TGCGCCAGCAGGCTAGGGGCTAACAATGAGCAGTACTTC. Protein sequence: CASRLGANNEQYF. The genes are TRBV5-1 and TRBJ2-1; the D gene is possibly TRBD1 (5 bases). Near its end, the DNA agrees better with TRBJ2-7, so the J call may be wrong. This CDR3 comprises 13 residues. CDR1 and CDR2 from the germline V gene are SGHRS and YFSETQ.

This clonotype was recorded a few times. J is TRBJ1-2 and V is TRBV9, with 7 bases lining up with TRBD1. Unmatched junction bases numbered 19, after V lost 3 bases and J lost 5 bases. The CDR3 covers 18 residues. CDR1 SGDLS and CDR2 YYNGEE come from the germline V gene. As DNA, the CDR3 is TGTGCCAGCAGCGCAGGAGACACCCCAGGGGGGAAGGGATATGGCTACACCTTC. This gives the protein CASSAGDTPGGKGYGYTF.

This clonotype has more than one count but fewer than ten. The chain is built from TRBV20-1 and TRBJ1-6, with D possibly TRBD1 on 5 matching bases. Germline V lookup: CDR1 DFQATT, CDR2 SNEGSKA (reference sequence). This CDR3 has 15 residues. With 6 bases removed from V and 6 bases from J, the gap between germline ends came to 18 bases. DNA for the CDR3: TGCAGTGCGCTTGGATGGGGGTTTGGTAATTCACCCCTCCACTTT. It encodes CSALGWGFGNSPLHF.

This clonotype has only a few counts. The chain recombines TRBV12-3 or TRBV12-4 with TRBJ1-1, with D possibly being TRBD1 (5 bases). The CDR3 has 14 amino acids. V gave up 8 bases and J gave up 0 bases, with 13 bases separating them. The CDR3 spells CASFTGAMNTEAFF. In DNA, the CDR3 is TGTGCCAGCTTTACCGGGGCCATGAACACTGAAGCTTTCTTT.

CDR3 nucleotides: TGTGCCAGCAGTTCCCGGATTCGGGATTCACCCCTCCACTTT. Encoded protein: CASSSRIRDSPLHF. J is TRBJ1-6 and V is TRBV27, with unresolved D. The CDR3 is 14 amino acids. Germline V gives CDR1 MNHEY, CDR2 SMNVEV (reference sequence). The V and J ends lost 4 bases and 8 bases respectively, with 12 bases between them.